The rows below give T cell receptor beta chains drawn from one sample of a study of human T cells and chemical hapten exposure. TCRdb re-called the RACE reads through MiXCR, storing one row per CDR3 protein. The sample has some 90,000 distinct CDR3 sequences; roughly 11% are singletons. The sequencing used whole blood, collected in connection with sensitization to the hapten diphenylcyclopropenone (DPC). These receptors came from a woman younger than 45 with alopecia areata. Some clones in this sample may be carry-over from other donors' samples. Each CDR3 is given without its conserved first and last residue.

CDR3 protein	V gene	J gene
SAAFPSGGRGELF	TRBV20-1	TRBJ2-2
ASSLEGALGYT	TRBV5-1	TRBJ1-2
SARTSGDFNEQF	TRBV20-1	TRBJ2-1
SAGGQGLNTEAF	TRBV20-1	TRBJ1-1
ASSLRGGVSEPQH	TRBV5-1	TRBJ1-5
SARDKAGVSNSPLH	TRBV20-1	TRBJ1-6
ASSQETGTGEEKLF	TRBV4-2	TRBJ1-4
ASSLDGLGKDTQY	TRBV4-3	TRBJ2-3
ASSYFRTEEYGYT	TRBV6-6	TRBJ1-2
SAPPTGLRGNAF	TRBV20-1	TRBJ1-1
ASSLAAADTQY	TRBV5-1	TRBJ2-3
ASSYSSGAANTEAF	TRBV6-2/TRBV6-3	TRBJ1-1
ASSENGENTEAF	TRBV6-1	TRBJ1-1
ASHNIPEEGLANYGYT	TRBV28	TRBJ1-2
ASSDRRQGSSYNVQF	TRBV18	TRBJ2-1
ANSGGRKETQY	TRBV7-8	TRBJ2-5
ASSYSSGLIQPQH	TRBV6-5	TRBJ1-5
SARDRQDSYEQY	TRBV20-1	TRBJ2-7
SARTSGIEEQF	TRBV20-1	TRBJ2-1
ASSLGINYEQY	TRBV7-2	TRBJ2-7
ASSSRDHNFNEQF	TRBV5-8	TRBJ2-1
ASSDSNGGHNEQF	TRBV6-4	TRBJ2-1
ASSLVTGSGDTQY	TRBV5-4	TRBJ2-3
ASSSTGGETEAF	TRBV18	TRBJ1-1
ASSIQTVGRTEAF	TRBV7-2	TRBJ1-1
ASGEAAQETQY	TRBV4-2	TRBJ2-5